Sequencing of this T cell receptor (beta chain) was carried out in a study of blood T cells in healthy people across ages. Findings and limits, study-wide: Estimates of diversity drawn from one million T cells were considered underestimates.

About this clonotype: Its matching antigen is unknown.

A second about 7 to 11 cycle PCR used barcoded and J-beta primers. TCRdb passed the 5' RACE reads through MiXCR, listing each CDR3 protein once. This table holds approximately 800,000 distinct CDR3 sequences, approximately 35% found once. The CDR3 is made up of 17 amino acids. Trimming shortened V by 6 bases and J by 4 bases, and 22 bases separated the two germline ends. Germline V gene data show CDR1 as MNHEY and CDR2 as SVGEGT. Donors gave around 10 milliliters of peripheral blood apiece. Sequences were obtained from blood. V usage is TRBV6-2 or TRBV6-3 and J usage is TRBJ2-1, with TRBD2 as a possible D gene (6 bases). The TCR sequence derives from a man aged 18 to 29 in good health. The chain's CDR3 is CASSRDTRGLGYNEQFF. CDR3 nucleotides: TGTGCCAGCAGCAGAGACACCCGGGGACTTGGTTACAATGAGCAGTTCTTC.